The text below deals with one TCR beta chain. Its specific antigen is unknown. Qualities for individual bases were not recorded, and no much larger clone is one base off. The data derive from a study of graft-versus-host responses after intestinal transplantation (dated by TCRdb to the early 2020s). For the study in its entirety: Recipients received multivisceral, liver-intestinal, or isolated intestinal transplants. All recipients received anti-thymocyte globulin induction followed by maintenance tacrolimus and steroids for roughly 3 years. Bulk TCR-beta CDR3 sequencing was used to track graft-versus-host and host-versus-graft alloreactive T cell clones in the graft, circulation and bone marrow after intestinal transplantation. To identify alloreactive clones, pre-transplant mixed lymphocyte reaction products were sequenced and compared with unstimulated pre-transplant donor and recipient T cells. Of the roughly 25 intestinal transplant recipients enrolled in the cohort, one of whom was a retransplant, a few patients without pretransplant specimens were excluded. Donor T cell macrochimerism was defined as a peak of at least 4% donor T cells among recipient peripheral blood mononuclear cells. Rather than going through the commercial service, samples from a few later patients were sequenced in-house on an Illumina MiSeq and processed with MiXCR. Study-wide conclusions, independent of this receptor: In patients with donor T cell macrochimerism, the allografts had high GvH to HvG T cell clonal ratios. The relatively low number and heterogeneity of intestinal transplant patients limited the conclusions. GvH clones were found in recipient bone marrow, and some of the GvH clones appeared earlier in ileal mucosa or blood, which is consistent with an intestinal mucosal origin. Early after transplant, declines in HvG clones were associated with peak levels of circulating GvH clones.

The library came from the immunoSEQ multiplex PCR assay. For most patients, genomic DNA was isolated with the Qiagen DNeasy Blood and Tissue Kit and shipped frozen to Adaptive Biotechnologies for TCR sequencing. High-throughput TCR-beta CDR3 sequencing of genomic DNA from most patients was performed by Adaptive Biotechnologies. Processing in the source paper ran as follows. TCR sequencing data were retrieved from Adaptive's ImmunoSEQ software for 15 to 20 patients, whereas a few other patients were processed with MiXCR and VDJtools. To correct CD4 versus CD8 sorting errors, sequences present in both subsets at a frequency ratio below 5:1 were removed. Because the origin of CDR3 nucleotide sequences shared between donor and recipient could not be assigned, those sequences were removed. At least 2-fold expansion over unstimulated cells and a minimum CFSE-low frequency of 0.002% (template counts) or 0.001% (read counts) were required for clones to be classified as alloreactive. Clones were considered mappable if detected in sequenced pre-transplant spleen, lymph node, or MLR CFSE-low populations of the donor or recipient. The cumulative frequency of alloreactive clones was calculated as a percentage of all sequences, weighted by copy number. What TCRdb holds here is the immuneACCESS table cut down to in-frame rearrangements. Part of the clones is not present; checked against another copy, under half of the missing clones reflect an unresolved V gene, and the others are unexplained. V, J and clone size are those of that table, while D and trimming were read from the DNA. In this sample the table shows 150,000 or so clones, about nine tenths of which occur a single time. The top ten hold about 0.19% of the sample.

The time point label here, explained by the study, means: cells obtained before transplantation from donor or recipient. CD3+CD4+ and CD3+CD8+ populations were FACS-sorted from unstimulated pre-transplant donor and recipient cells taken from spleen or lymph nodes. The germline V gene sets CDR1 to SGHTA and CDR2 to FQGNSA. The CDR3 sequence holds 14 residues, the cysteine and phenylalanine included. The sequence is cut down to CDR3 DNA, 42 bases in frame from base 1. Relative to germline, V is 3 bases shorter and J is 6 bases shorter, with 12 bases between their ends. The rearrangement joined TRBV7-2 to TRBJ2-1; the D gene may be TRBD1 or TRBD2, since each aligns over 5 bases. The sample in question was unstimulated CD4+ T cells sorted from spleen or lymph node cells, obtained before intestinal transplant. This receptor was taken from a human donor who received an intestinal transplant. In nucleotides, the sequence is TGTGCCAGCAGCTTCTGGGGGAGTGGCAATGAGCAGTTCTTC. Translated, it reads CASSFWGSGNEQFF. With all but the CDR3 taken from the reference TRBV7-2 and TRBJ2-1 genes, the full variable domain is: GAGVSQSPSNKVTEKGKDVELRCDPISGHTALYWYRQSLGQGLEFLIYFQGNSAPDKSGLPSDRFSAERTGGSVSTLTIQRTQQEDSAVYLCASSFWGSGNEQFFGPGTRLTVL.